One sample yielded the 25 T cell receptor beta chains listed below, sequenced in a study of metastatic and nonmetastatic thyroid tumors (dated by TCRdb to the early 2020s). The library relied on PCR. The instrument was an Illumina HiSeq 4000. TCRdb ran its own pipeline on the public reads, namely fastp trimming at Q25 and MiXCR clone calling, and kept in-frame beta chains. The sample table shows approximately 32,000 clones, and 14% to 15% are seen once. The ten top clones hold over 15% of the sample. No treatment had been received by any patient before thyroid surgery. Sequenced material: blood. These TCRs come from a male donor with papillary thyroid cancer or a benign thyroid nodule (not recorded which). Some clones in this sample may be carry-over from other donors' samples.

The sample holds a few counts of this clone. This could be a read error, since a much larger clone is one nucleotide away. Different DNA sequences within this sample yield the same CDR3. The chain links TRBV3-1 to TRBJ2-1; D might be TRBD2 (6 bases). Germline V lookup: CDR1 LGHDT, CDR2 YNNKEL (reference sequence). The CDR3 loop spans 11 amino acids. CDR3 nucleotides: TGTGCCAGCAGCTGTGGGACTGAGCAGTTCTTT. This encodes CASSCGTEQFF.

In this sample, this clone turned up many times. The V gene is TRBV29-1, the J gene TRBJ2-5; D may be TRBD1 or TRBD2 (7 bases each). The CDR3 consists of 19 residues. V was shortened by 6 bases and J by 1 base, with 30 bases between the two germline ends. Germline V gene data show CDR1 as SQVTM and CDR2 as ANQGSEA. The CDR3 reads CSVDLIGTASGGRQETQYF. The DNA for the CDR3 is TGCAGCGTAGATTTAATTGGGACAGCATCGGGAGGTCGCCAAGAGACCCAGTACTTC.

As concerns this clone: One junction end does not reproduce the germline sequence, and a read error may be involved. The chain carries TRBV24-1 and TRBJ2-3; no definite D call. Germline-derived CDR1 and CDR2 are KGHDR and SFDVKD. This CDR3 has 12 residues. CDR3 in DNA: TGTGACACCTTCCATTGCAAAGATACGCAGTATTTT. Amino acid sequence: CDTFHCKDTQYF.

Here the CDR3 reads CASSATPPGVGAEAFF. The CDR3 DNA reads TGCGCCAGCAGCGCTACCCCACCAGGGGTAGGGGCTGAAGCTTTCTTT. The rearrangement uses TRBV5-1 and TRBJ1-1, with D possibly TRBD1 on 6 matching bases. The germline V and J ends were trimmed by 4 bases and 6 bases, with 22 bases remaining between them. CDR3 size: 16 residues. CDR1 is SGHRS and CDR2 is YFSETQ in the germline V gene. The complete variable domain, with remaining parts taken from reference TRBV5-1 and TRBJ1-1, reads KAGVTQTPRYLIKTRGQQVTLSCSPISGHRSVSWYQQTPGQGLQFLFEYFSETQRNKGNFPGRFSGRQFSNSRSEMNVSTLELGDSALYLCASSATPPGVGAEAFFGQGTRLTVV.

There are many counts of this clone. The rearrangement joins TRBV12-3 or TRBV12-4 to TRBJ2-3; 8 positions agree with TRBD2. The CDR3 consists of 14 residues. V gave up 2 bases and J gave up 4 bases; unmatched junction bases: 2. CDR3 loop: CASSLTGGADTQYF. CDR3 sequence (DNA): TGTGCCAGCAGTTTAACCGGGGGGGCAGATACGCAGTATTTT.

This clone has more than one count but fewer than ten. Being one base from a much bigger clone, this may be a read error. The V gene is TRBV14, the J gene TRBJ1-1, with TRBD1 matching 7 bases. V was clipped by 6 bases and J by 0 bases; unmatched bases: 4. The germline V gene has CDR1 SGHDN and CDR2 FVKESK. The CDR3 runs 14 residues. CDR3 amino acids: CASSPTGMNTEAFF. DNA of the CDR3: TGTGCCAGCAGTCCGACAGGGATGAACACTGAAGCTTTCTTT.

This clone was counted at least ten times. The chain combines TRBV2 with TRBJ2-5; 10 bases align to TRBD1. Germline assignment: CDR1 SNHLY and CDR2 FYNNEI. CDR3 size: 14 residues. The V gene end was trimmed by 5 bases and the J gene end by 4 bases; junction bases not matched to a gene: 4. For the CDR3, the DNA is TGTGCCAGCAGTAAGGACAGGGGGTCAGAGACCCAGTACTTC. Encoded protein: CASSKDRGSETQYF.

This clone has more than one count but fewer than ten. The DNA of the CDR3 is TGTGCCACCAGTGATCCTTCGAGAGGTTTGGATCAGCCCCAGCATTTT. Protein sequence: CATSDPSRGLDQPQHF. The V gene is TRBV24-1, the J gene TRBJ1-5; D is undetermined. Trimming took off 3 bases at V and 5 bases at J, with 16 bases between the two ends. CDR1 KGHDR and CDR2 SFDVKD come from the germline V gene. CDR3 length: 16 amino acids.

The chain carries TRBV4-2 and TRBJ2-6; D is ambiguous. Germline V lookup: CDR1 LGHNA, CDR2 YNFKEQ. This CDR3 is built from 16 residues. Trimming took 1 base from V and 1 from J, leaving 8 bases between them. In nucleotides, the CDR3 is TGTGCCAGCAGCCAAGTGCCATATTCTGGGGCCAACGTCCTGACTTTC. Translating it yields CASSQVPYSGANVLTF.

The sample holds many counts of this clone. The chain links TRBV7-2 to TRBJ2-1; TRBD1 matches at 12 bases. After removal of 5 bases from V and 5 bases from J, the junction contained 1 base not matched to a gene. The germline gives CDR1 SGHTA, CDR2 FQGNSA. The CDR3 loop spans 14 amino acids. CDR3 sequence (DNA): TGTGCCAGCAGCCGGGACAGGGGGCACAATGAGCAGTTCTTC. It translates to CASSRDRGHNEQFF. Variable domain in full (rest from reference TRBV7-2 and TRBJ2-1): GAGVSQSPSNKVTEKGKDVELRCDPISGHTALYWYRQSLGQGLEFLIYFQGNSAPDKSGLPSDRFSAERTGGSVSTLTIQRTQQEDSAVYLCASSRDRGHNEQFFGPGTRLTVL.

The rearrangement uses TRBV7-2 and TRBJ2-7; D unclear. The V and J ends lost 0 bases and 4 bases respectively, with 13 bases between them. This CDR3 is built from 15 residues. CDR1 is SGHTA, CDR2 FQGNSA, per germline. The CDR3 nucleotides are TGTGCCAGCAGCTTAGCCCCCTGTACAGTTTACGAGCAGTACTTC. Translated: CASSLAPCTVYEQYF. The full variable domain, rest sourced from reference TRBV7-2 and TRBJ2-7, is GAGVSQSPSNKVTEKGKDVELRCDPISGHTALYWYRQSLGQGLEFLIYFQGNSAPDKSGLPSDRFSAERTGGSVSTLTIQRTQQEDSAVYLCASSLAPCTVYEQYFGPGTRLTVT.

At least ten counts were recorded for this clone. The rearrangement uses TRBV30 and TRBJ1-1; unclear D gene. The CDR3 covers 12 residues. The germline gives CDR1 GTSNPN, CDR2 SVGIG (reference sequence). Trimming stripped 3 bases from V and 0 bases from J, with 5 bases between. The CDR3 here is CAWRQLNTEAFF. CDR3 bases: TGTGCCTGGAGGCAGCTGAACACTGAAGCTTTCTTT.

In the case of this clone: This CDR3 fails to terminate in the conserved phenylalanine or tryptophan, so it likely reflects a read error. The chain has TRBV20-1 and TRBJ2-6; D is tentatively TRBD1 or TRBD2 (5 bases each). This CDR3 spans 13 amino acids. The germline CDR1 and CDR2 sequences are DFQATT and SNEGSKA (reference sequence). The CDR3: CSAGISGGNVLTL. Written as DNA, the CDR3 is TGCAGTGCAGGGATTTCTGGGGGCAACGTCCTGACTCTC.

The gene calls are TRBV27 and TRBJ1-2; D unclear. CDR3 length: 14 amino acids. Trimming left V 0 bases short and J 4 bases short, with 9 bases between. Germline V lookup: CDR1 MNHEY, CDR2 SMNVEV (reference sequence). The DNA of the CDR3 is TGTGCCAGCAGTTTATCTAGGCGGTCCTATGGCTACACCTTC. Translation: CASSLSRRSYGYTF.

In its sample, this clone was seen many times. The J gene is TRBJ1-6, the V gene TRBV2; D unresolved. The V gene's germline CDR1 is SNHLY and CDR2 FYNNEI. The CDR3 runs to 11 residues. Trimming removed 6 bases from V and 7 bases from J, with 4 bases in between. The CDR3 DNA is TGTGCCAGCAGGGGAAATTCACCCCTCCACTTT. Translated: CASRGNSPLHF.

As to this clone: This sample also contains other DNA sequences that code for the same CDR3. The CDR3 nucleotides are TGCAGTGCAGACAGGGAAGATAGGGAGACCCAGTACTTC. This translates into CSADREDRETQYF. The chain recombines TRBV20-1 with TRBJ2-5, with 7 bases matching TRBD1. CDR1 is DFQATT and CDR2 is SNEGSKA in the germline V gene (reference sequence). The V and J ends lost 6 bases and 5 bases, in that order; junction bases with no gene match: 9. This CDR3 is built from 13 residues.

This clone was counted many times. A read error may account for a junction end that differs from germline. Other DNA sequences in this sample translate to the same CDR3. The rearrangement joins TRBV19 to TRBJ2-1, with D perhaps matching TRBD2 (6 bases). The length of the CDR3 is 15 residues. Germline loops: CDR1 LNHDA, CDR2 SQIVND (reference sequence). This CDR3 reads CASSILDSGRGEQFF. The CDR3 DNA reads as TGTGCTAGTAGTATTCTAGATAGCGGACGGGGTGAGCAGTTCTTC. Full variable domain (missing parts from reference TRBV19 and TRBJ2-1): DGGITQSPKYLFRKEGQNVTLSCEQNLNHDAMYWYRQDPGQGLRLIYYSQIVNDFQKGDIAEGYSVSREKKESFPLTVTSAQKNPTAFYLCASSILDSGRGEQFFGPGTRLTVL.

This clone was counted only a few times. The chain couples TRBV12-3 or TRBV12-4 to TRBJ1-2; tentative D call: TRBD1 (6 bases). The V gene lost 5 bases and the J gene lost 2 bases, with 9 bases spanning the gap. CDR3 size: 13 residues. CDR3 sequence: CASSTTGNYGYTF. The CDR3 coding sequence is TGTGCCAGCAGTACGACAGGAAACTATGGCTACACCTTC.

For this clone: This same CDR3 is encoded by further DNA sequences in the sample. This CDR3 reads CASSRMGTSGMRGETQYF. In nucleotides, the CDR3 is TGTGCCAGCAGCCGAATGGGGACTAGCGGTATGAGAGGAGAGACCCAGTACTTC. The chain recombines TRBV11-1 with TRBJ2-5; 11 nucleotides match TRBD2. The germline gives CDR1 SGHAT, CDR2 FQDESV (reference sequence). Trimming removed 5 bases from V and 4 bases from J; junction bases left unmatched: 15. The CDR3 covers 18 residues.

This clone is medium-sized in the sample. The chain carries TRBV24-1 and TRBJ2-1, with D tentatively TRBD1 (6 bases). The germline V and J ends were trimmed by 6 bases and 8 bases, with 13 bases remaining between them. Germline assignment: CDR1 KGHDR and CDR2 SFDVKD. This CDR3 is 13 amino acids long. The CDR3 region is CATSKDRGDEQFF. The DNA of the CDR3 is TGTGCCACCAGTAAGGACAGAGGGGATGAGCAGTTCTTC.

At least ten counts were recorded for this clone. The genes are TRBV6-2 or TRBV6-3 and TRBJ2-6, with D perhaps matching TRBD2 (6 bases). V dropped 5 bases and J dropped 1 base, with 15 bases sitting between them. The CDR3 loop spans 17 amino acids. The germline V gene has CDR1 MNHEY and CDR2 SVGEGT. CDR3 in amino acids: CASSMARGRSGANVLTF. The CDR3 DNA reads TGTGCCAGCAGTATGGCCCGGGGGAGGTCTGGGGCCAACGTCCTGACTTTC.

V usage is TRBV20-1 and J usage is TRBJ2-7; 9 positions agree with TRBD1. V lost 0 bases and J lost 0; bases outside the gene matches: 3. Germline V lookup: CDR1 DFQATT, CDR2 SNEGSKA (reference sequence). The length of the CDR3 is 15 residues. The DNA for the CDR3 is TGCAGTGCTAGAGAAGGGACAGGGAGCTCCTACGAGCAGTACTTC. Its translation: CSAREGTGSSYEQYF.

At least ten counts were recorded for this clone. The chain couples TRBV27 to TRBJ2-3, with D possibly TRBD2 on 6 matching bases. CDR3 length: 17 amino acids. The ends were cut back, 2 bases at V and 4 bases at J, with 19 bases in the middle. In germline, CDR1 is MNHEY, CDR2 SMNVEV (reference sequence). CDR3 bases: TGTGCCAGCAGTTTAGGGGAGGCAGGATTCGACTCAGATACGCAGTATTTT. This translates into CASSLGEAGFDSDTQYF.

This chain links TRBV2 with TRBJ1-2; D not certain. Germline V gene lookup returns CDR1 SNHLY and CDR2 FYNNEI. Trimming took off 3 bases at V and 1 base at J, with 12 bases between the two ends. The CDR3 is made up of 15 amino acids. CDR3 sequence: CASSERGVLNYGYTF. CDR3 bases: TGTGCCAGCAGTGAGCGCGGGGTTCTTAACTATGGCTACACCTTC.

This clone is classed as medium-sized. The V call is TRBV6-1, the J call TRBJ1-3, with D possibly being TRBD1 (6 bases). The length of the CDR3 is 14 residues. CDR1 and CDR2 from the germline V gene are MNHNS and SASEGT. Trimming stripped 8 bases from V and 1 base from J, with 12 bases between. For the CDR3, the DNA is TGTGCCAGCCTAACGGGGGCATCTGGAAACACCATATATTTT. Protein product: CASLTGASGNTIYF.